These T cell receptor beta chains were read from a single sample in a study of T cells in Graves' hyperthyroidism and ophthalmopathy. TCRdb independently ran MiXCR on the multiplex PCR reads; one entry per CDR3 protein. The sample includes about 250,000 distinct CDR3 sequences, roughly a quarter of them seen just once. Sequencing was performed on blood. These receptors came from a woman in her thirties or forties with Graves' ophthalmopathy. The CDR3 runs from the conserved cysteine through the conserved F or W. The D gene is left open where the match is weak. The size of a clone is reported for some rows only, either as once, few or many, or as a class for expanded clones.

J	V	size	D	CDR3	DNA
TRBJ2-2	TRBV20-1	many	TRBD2	CSARELAGTNTGELFF	TGCAGTGCTAGAGAGCTAGCGGGAACGAACACCGGGGAGCTGTTTTTT
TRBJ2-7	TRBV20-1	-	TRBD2	CSARGLAGVHEQYF	TGCAGTGCTAGAGGGCTAGCGGGAGTGCACGAGCAGTACTTC
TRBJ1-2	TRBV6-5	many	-	CATGAGSDYGYTF	TGTGCCACCGGCGCTGGGTCTGACTATGGCTACACCTTC
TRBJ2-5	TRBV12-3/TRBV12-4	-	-	CASSLAVGGGVETQYF	TGTGCCAGCAGTTTAGCGGTAGGGGGAGGTGTCGAGACCCAGTACTTC
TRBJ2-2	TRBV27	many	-	CASSASGTVKPGELFF	TGTGCCAGCAGTGCCTCCGGGACGGTGAAACCCGGGGAGCTGTTTTTT
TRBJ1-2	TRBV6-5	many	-	CASSPDRGYTF	TGTGCCAGCAGTCCCGACCGTGGCTACACCTTC
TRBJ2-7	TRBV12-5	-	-	CASNGGLSYEQYF	TGTGCTAGTAACGGGGGGCTCTCCTACGAGCAGTACTTC
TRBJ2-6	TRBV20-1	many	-	CSAVGSGANVLTF	TGCAGTGCTGTGGGGTCTGGGGCCAACGTCCTGACTTTC
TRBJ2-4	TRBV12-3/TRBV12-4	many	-	CASRQGRAKNIQYF	TGTGCCAGCAGACAGGGTCGAGCCAAAAACATTCAGTACTTC
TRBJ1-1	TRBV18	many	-	CASSAWDTGFRNTEAFF	TGTGCCAGCTCAGCCTGGGACACCGGTTTCAGGAACACTGAAGCTTTCTTT
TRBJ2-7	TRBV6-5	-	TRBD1	CASSYSGQVIYEQYF	TGTGCCAGCAGTTACTCCGGACAGGTCATCTACGAGCAGTACTTC
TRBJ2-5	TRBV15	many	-	CATSRDFETQYF	TGTGCCACCAGCAGAGATTTTGAGACCCAGTACTTC
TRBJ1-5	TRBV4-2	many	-	CASSQAGAYSNQPQHF	TGTGCCAGCAGCCAAGCAGGAGCCTATAGCAATCAGCCCCAGCATTTT
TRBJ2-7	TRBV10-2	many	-	CASRSGGTDEQYF	TGCGCCAGCAGGTCGGGAGGGACAGACGAGCAGTACTTC
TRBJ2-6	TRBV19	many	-	CASSPGHSGGHVLTF	TGTGCCAGTAGTCCTGGACACTCTGGGGGTCACGTCCTGACTTTC
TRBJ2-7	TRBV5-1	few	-	CASSLDRAGYEQYF	TGCGCCAGCAGCTTGGACAGGGCCGGCTACGAGCAGTACTTC
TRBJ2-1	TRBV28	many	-	CASSLIADNEQFF	TGTGCCAGCAGTTTAATAGCGGACAATGAGCAGTTCTTC
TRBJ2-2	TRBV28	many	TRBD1	CASSSWTGGTGELFF	TGTGCCAGCAGTTCGTGGACAGGGGGCACCGGGGAGCTGTTTTTT
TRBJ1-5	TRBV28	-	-	CASSLLSRVSNQPQHF	TGTGCCAGCAGTTTATTGTCCAGGGTCAGCAATCAGCCCCAGCATTTT
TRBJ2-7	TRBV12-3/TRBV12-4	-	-	CASSFRSEQYF	TGTGCCAGCAGCTTTCGAAGCGAGCAGTACTTC
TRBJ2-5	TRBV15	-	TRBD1	CATSRVQGARETQYF	TGTGCCACCAGCAGAGTTCAGGGGGCGAGGGAGACCCAGTACTTC
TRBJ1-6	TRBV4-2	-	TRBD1	CASSQGRGGDDSPLHF	TGTGCCAGCAGCCAAGGGAGAGGGGGCGACGATTCACCCCTCCACTTT
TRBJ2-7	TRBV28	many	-	CASSLDWTVGYTYEQYF	TGTGCCAGCAGTTTGGACTGGACAGTTGGATACACCTACGAGCAGTACTTC
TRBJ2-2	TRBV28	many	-	CASRETGFTGELFF	TGTGCCAGCAGAGAAACAGGGTTCACCGGGGAGCTGTTTTTT
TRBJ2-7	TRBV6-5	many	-	CASSYARFGAEQYF	TGTGCCAGCAGTTACGCTAGGTTCGGGGCCGAGCAGTACTTC
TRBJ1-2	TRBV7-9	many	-	CASLDGVYGYTF	TGTGCCAGCCTTGACGGGGTATATGGCTACACCTTC
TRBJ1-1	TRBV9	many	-	CASSLTVGVAEAFF	TGTGCCAGCAGCCTAACGGTAGGTGTGGCTGAAGCTTTCTTT
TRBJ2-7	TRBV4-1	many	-	CASSPGGGYGGYEQYF	TGCGCCAGCAGCCCCGGAGGGGGCTACGGGGGTTACGAGCAGTACTTC
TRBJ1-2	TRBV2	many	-	CASGIGREINYGYTF	TGTGCCAGCGGGATTGGCAGGGAGATAAACTATGGCTACACCTTC
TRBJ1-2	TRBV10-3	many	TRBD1	CAISDRQGYGYTF	TGTGCCATCAGTGACAGACAGGGGTATGGCTACACCTTC
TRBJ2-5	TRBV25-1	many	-	CASSVFGETQYF	TGTGCCAGCAGTGTGTTTGGAGAGACCCAGTACTTC
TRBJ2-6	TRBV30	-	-	CAWGRGQGLGANVLTF	TGTGCCTGGGGACGAGGGCAGGGGCTTGGGGCCAACGTCCTGACTTTC
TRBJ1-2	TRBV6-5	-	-	CASSSGTASPRGYTF	TGTGCCAGCAGTTCCGGGACGGCCTCCCCTCGTGGCTACACCTTC
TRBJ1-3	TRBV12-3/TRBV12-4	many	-	CASSPGVAGNTIYF	TGTGCCAGCAGCCCCGGCGTCGCGGGAAACACCATATATTTT
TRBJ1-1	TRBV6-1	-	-	CASWSEMNTEAFF	TGTGCCAGCTGGTCTGAGATGAACACTGAAGCTTTCTTT
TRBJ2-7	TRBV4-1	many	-	CASSQFREQYF	TGCGCCAGCAGCCAGTTCCGCGAGCAGTACTTC
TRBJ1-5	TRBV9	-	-	CASSVDQGTDSNQPQHF	TGTGCCAGCAGCGTAGATCAGGGGACGGATAGCAATCAGCCCCAGCATTTT
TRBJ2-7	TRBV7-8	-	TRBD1	CASRPDRGSSYEQYF	TGTGCCAGCAGGCCGGACAGGGGAAGCTCCTACGAGCAGTACTTC
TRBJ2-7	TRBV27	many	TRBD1	CASEDRSSYEQYF	TGTGCCAGCGAGGACAGGAGCTCCTACGAGCAGTACTTC
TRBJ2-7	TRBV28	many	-	CASRTPGPASYEQYF	TGTGCCAGCAGAACTCCCGGGCCCGCCTCCTACGAGCAGTACTTC
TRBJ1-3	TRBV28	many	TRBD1	CASSFRGLSGNTIYF	TGTGCCAGCAGTTTCAGGGGGCTCTCTGGAAACACCATATATTTT
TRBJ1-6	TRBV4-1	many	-	CASSQDKGRVGAPLHF	TGCGCCAGCAGCCAAGATAAAGGCAGGGTAGGCGCACCCCTCCACTTT
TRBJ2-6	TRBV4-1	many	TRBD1	CASSHGAGGVSSGANVLTF	TGCGCCAGCAGCCACGGAGCAGGGGGCGTATCCTCTGGGGCCAACGTCCTGACTTTC
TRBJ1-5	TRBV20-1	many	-	CSARDRQSNQPQHF	TGCAGTGCTAGAGATCGTCAGTCCAATCAGCCCCAGCATTTT
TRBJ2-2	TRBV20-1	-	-	CSAREGRMNTGELFF	TGCAGTGCTAGAGAGGGACGGATGAACACCGGGGAGCTGTTTTTT
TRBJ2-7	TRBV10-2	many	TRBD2	CASRLAGRGEQYF	TGCGCCAGCAGACTAGCGGGTCGGGGGGAGCAGTACTTC
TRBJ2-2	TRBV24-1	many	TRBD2	CATSGWTSGSGELFF	TGTGCCACCAGTGGTTGGACTAGCGGGAGCGGGGAGCTGTTTTTT
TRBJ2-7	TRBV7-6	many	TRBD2	CASSFGTSGGYEQYF	TGTGCCAGCAGCTTCGGGACTAGCGGGGGATACGAGCAGTACTTC
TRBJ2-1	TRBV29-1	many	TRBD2	CSVGLAGFGEQFF	TGCAGCGTTGGACTAGCGGGATTTGGTGAGCAGTTCTTC
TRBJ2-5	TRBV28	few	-	CASSPVGGWGQETQYF	TGTGCCAGCAGCCCCGTTGGCGGGTGGGGACAAGAGACCCAGTACTTC
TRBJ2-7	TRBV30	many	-	CAWSVLGRVLAEQYF	TGTGCCTGGAGTGTCTTGGGCAGGGTTCTGGCCGAGCAGTACTTC
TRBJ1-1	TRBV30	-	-	CAWTLGGGNTEAFF	TGTGCCTGGACTCTGGGAGGGGGAAACACTGAAGCTTTCTTT
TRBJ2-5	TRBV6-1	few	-	CASSDYDLYQETQYF	TGTGCCAGCAGTGACTACGACTTGTACCAAGAGACCCAGTACTTC
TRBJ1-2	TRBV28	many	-	CASSLEAFYGYTF	TGTGCCAGCAGTTTAGAGGCCTTTTATGGCTACACCTTC